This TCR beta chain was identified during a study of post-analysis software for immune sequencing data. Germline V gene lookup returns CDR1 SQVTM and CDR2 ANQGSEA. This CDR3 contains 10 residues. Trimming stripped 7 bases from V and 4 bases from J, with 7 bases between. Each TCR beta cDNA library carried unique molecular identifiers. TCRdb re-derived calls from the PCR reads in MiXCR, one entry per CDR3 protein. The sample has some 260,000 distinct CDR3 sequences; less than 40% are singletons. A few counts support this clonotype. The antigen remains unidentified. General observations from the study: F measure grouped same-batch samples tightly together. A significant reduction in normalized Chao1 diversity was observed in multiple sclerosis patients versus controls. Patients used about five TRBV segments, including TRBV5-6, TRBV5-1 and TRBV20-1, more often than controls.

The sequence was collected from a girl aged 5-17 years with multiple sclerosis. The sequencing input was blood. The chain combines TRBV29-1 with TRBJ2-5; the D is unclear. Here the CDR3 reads CSAWRETQYF. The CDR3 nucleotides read TGCAGCGCGTGGCGAGAGACCCAGTACTTC.